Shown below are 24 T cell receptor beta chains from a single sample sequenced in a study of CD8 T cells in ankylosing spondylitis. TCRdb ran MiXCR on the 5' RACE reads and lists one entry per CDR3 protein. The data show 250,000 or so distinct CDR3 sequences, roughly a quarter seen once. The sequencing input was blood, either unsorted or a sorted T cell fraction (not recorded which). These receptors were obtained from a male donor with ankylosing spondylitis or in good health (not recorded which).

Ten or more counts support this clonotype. Written as DNA, the CDR3 is TGCAGTGCCATCAAGGGAGGGGTTGGCACAGATACGCAGTATTTT. This codes for CSAIKGGVGTDTQYF. This chain uses TRBV20-1 with TRBJ2-3; 7 bases match TRBD2. V was clipped by 6 bases and J by 1 base; unmatched bases: 10. This CDR3 comprises 15 residues. Germline V lookup: CDR1 DFQATT, CDR2 SNEGSKA (reference sequence).

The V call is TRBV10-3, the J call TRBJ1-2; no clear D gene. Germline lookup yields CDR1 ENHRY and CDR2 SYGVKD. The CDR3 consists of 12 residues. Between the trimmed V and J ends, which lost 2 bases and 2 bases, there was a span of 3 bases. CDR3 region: CAISEGNYGYTF. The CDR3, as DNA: TGTGCCATCAGTGAGGGAAACTATGGCTACACCTTC.

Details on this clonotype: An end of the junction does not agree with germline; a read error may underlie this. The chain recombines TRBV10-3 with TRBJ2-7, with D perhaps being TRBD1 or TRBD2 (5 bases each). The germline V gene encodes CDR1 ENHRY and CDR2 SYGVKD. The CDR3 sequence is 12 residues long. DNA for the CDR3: TGTGCCATCAGTGAGGACGGGGACGAGAAGTACTTC. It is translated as CAISEDGDEKYF.

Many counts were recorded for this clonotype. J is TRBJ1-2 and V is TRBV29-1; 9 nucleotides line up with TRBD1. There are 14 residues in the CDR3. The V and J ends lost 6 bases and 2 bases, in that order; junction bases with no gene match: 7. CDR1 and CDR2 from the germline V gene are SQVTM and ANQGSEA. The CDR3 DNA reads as TGCAGCGTCGCCCTAGACAGGGGGAACTATGGCTACACCTTC. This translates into CSVALDRGNYGYTF.

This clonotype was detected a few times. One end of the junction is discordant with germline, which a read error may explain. The CDR3 reads CAQRQGRDF. For the CDR3, the DNA is TGTGCCCAACGGCAGGGCAGGGACTTT. V gene TRBV12-3 or TRBV12-4 combines with J gene TRBJ1-6; TRBD1 might be the D (5 bases). CDR3 size: 9 residues.

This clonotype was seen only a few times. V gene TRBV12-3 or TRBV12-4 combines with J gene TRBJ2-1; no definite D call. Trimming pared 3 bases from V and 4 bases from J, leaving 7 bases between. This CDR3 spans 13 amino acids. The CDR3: CASSFALYNEQFF. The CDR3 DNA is TGTGCCAGCAGTTTTGCCCTTTACAATGAGCAGTTCTTC.

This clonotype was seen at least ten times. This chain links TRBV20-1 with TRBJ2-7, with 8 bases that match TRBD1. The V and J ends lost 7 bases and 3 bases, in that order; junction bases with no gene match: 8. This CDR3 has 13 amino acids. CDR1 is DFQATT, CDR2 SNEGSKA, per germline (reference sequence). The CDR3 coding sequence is TGCAGTGTTATGGTCGGACAGGGCTACGAGCAGTACTTC. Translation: CSVMVGQGYEQYF.

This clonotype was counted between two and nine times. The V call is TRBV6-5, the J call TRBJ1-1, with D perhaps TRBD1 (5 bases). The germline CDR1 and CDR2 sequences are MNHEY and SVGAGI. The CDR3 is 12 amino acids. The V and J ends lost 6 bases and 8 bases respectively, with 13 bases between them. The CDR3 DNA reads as TGTGCCAGCAGCCGGGGGACGGGGGAAGCTTTCTTT. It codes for CASSRGTGEAFF.

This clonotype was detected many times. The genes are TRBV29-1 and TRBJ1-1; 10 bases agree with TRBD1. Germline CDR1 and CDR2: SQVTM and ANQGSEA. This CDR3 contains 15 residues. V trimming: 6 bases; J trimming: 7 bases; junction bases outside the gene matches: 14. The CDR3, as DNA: TGCAGCGTCGCAAGGTTACGGGACAGGGGTGGTGAAGCTTTCTTT. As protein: CSVARLRDRGGEAFF.

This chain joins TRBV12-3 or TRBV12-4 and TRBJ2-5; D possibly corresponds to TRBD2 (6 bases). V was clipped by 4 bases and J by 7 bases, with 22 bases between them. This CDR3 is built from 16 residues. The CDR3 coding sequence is TGTGCCAGCAGTTCCTCGACTAGTCGGCCTGGGGGGACCCAGTACTTC. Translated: CASSSSTSRPGGTQYF.

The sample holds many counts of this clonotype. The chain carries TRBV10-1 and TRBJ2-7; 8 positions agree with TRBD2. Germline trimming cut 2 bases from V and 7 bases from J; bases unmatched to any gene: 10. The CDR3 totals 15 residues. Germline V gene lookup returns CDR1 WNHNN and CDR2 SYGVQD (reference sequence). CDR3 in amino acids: CASSEPQSGGREQYF. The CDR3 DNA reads TGCGCCAGCAGTGAGCCACAAAGCGGGGGCAGGGAGCAGTACTTC.

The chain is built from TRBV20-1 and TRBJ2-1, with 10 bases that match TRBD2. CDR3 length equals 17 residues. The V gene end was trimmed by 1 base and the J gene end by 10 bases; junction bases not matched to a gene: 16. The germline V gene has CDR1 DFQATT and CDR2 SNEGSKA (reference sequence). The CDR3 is CSARAPKRAGGDSEQFF. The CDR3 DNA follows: TGCAGTGCTAGAGCCCCAAAGAGAGCGGGGGGGGATAGCGAGCAGTTCTTC.

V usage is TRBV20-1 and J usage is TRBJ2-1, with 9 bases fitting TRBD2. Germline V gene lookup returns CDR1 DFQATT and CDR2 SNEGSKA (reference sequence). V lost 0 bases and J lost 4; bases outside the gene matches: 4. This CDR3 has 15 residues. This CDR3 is CSARDLRGGYNEQFF. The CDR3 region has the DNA TGCAGTGCTAGAGATTTGCGGGGGGGGTACAATGAGCAGTTCTTC.

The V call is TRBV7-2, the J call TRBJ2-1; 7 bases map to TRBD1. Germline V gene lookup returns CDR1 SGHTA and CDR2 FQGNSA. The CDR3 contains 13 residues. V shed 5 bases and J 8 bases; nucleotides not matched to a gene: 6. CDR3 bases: TGTGCCAGCAGCCCGGGACAGAGGGATGAGCAGTTCTTC. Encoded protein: CASSPGQRDEQFF.

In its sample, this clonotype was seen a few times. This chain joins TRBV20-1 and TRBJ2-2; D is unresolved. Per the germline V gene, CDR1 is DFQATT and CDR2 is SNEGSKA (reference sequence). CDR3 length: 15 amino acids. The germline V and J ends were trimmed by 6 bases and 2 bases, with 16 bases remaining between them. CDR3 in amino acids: CSASDNTKNTGELFF. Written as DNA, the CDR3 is TGCAGTGCCTCCGACAACACGAAAAACACCGGGGAGCTGTTTTTT.

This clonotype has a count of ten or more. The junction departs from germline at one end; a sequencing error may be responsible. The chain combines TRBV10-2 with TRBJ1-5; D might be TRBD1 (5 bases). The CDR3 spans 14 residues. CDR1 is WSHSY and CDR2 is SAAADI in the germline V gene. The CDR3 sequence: CASSLAGYDQTQHF. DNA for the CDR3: TGCGCCAGCAGTTTGGCAGGGTACGATCAGACCCAGCATTTT.

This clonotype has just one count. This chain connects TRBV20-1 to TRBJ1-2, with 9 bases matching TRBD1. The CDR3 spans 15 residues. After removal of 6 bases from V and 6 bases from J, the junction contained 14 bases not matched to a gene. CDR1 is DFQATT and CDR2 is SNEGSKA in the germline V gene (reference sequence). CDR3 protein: CSAITTGGARDGYTF. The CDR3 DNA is TGCAGTGCGATCACAACAGGGGGCGCAAGGGATGGCTACACCTTC.

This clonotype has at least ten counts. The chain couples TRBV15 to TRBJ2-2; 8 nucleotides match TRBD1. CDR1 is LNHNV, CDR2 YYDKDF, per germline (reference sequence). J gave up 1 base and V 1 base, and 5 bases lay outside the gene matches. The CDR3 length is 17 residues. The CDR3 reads CATSRGRGPVNTGELFF. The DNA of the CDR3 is TGTGCCACCAGCAGAGGCAGGGGGCCCGTGAACACCGGGGAGCTGTTTTTT.

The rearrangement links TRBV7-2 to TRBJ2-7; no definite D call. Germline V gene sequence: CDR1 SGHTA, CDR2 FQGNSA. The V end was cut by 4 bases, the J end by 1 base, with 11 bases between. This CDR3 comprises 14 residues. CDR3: CASSSLAASYEQYF. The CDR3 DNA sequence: TGTGCCAGCAGCTCCCTCGCAGCATCCTACGAGCAGTACTTC.

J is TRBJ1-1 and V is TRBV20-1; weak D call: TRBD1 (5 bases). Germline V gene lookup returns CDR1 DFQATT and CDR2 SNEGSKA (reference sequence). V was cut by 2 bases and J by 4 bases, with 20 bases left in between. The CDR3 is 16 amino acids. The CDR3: CSARTGPILGRTEAFF. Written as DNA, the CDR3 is TGCAGTGCTAGAACGGGACCCATTCTTGGGCGCACTGAAGCTTTCTTT.

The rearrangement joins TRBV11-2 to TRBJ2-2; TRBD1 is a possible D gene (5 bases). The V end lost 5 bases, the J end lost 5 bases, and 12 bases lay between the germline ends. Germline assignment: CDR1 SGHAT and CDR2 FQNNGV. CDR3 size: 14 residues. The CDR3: CASSPARTTGELFF. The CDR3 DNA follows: TGTGCCAGCAGCCCCGCCAGGACAACCGGGGAGCTGTTTTTT. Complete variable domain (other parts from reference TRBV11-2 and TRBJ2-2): EAGVAQSPRYKIIEKRQSVAFWCNPISGHATLYWYQQILGQGPKLLIQFQNNGVVDDSQLPKDRFSAERLKGVDSTLKIQPAKLEDSAVYLCASSPARTTGELFFGEGSRLTVL.

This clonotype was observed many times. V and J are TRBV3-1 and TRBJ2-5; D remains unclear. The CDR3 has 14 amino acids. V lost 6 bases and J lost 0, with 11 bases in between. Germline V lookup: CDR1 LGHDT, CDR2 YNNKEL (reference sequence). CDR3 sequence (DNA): TGTGCCAGCAGACCACCCCGGGACCAAGAGACCCAGTACTTC. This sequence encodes CASRPPRDQETQYF.

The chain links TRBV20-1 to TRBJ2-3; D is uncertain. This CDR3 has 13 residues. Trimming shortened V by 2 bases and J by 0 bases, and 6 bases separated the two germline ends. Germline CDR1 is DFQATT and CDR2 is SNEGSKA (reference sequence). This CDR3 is CSARHTSTDTQYF. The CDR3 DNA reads TGCAGTGCTAGACACACGAGCACAGATACGCAGTATTTT.

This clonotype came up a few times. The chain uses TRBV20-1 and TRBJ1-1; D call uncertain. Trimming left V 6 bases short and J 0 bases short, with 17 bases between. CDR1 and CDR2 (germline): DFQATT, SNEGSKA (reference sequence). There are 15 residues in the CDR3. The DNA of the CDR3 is TGCAGTGCCAGCCCCGCGGACGGATTGAACACTGAAGCTTTCTTT. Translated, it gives CSASPADGLNTEAFF.